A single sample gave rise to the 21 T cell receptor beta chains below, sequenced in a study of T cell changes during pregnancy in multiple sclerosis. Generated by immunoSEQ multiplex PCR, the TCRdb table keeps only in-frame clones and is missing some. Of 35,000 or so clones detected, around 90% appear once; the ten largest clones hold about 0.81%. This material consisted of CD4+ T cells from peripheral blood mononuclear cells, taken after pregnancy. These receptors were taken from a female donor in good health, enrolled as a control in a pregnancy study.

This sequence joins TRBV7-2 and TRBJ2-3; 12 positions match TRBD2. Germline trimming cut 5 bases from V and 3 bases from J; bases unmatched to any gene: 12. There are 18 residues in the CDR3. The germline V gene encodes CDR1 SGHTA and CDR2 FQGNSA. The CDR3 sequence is CASSPGTSGSGWTDTQYF. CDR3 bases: TGTGCCAGCAGCCCCGGGACTAGCGGGTCGGGTTGGACAGATACGCAGTATTTT.

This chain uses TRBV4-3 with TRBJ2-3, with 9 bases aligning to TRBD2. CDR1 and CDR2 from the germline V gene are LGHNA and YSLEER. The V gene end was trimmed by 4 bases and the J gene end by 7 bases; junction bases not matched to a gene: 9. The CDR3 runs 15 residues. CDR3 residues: CASSLAGAPQNTQYF. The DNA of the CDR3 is TGCGCCAGCAGCCTAGCGGGGGCCCCACAAAATACGCAGTATTTT.

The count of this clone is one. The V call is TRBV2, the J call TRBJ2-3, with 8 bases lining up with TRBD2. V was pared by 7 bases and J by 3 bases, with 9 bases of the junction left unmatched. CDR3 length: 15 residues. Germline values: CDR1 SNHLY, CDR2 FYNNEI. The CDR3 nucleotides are TGTGCCAGCAAGGGGGGGGGACTAGTTACAGATACGCAGTATTTT. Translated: CASKGGGLVTDTQYF.

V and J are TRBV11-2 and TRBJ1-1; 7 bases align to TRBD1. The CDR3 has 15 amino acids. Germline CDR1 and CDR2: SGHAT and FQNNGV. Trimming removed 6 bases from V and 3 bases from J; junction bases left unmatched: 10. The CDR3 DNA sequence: TGTGCCAGCAGGGACAGGATGAATGGGGACACTGAAGCTTTCTTT. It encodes CASRDRMNGDTEAFF.

CDR3 amino acids: CASSSWGADGYTF. DNA for the CDR3: TGTGCCAGCAGCTCCTGGGGAGCGGACGGCTACACCTTC. The rearrangement uses TRBV7-6 and TRBJ1-2; D uncertain. Trimming stripped 4 bases from V and 8 bases from J, with 14 bases between. The germline gives CDR1 SGHVS, CDR2 FNYEAQ. CDR3 length: 13 amino acids.

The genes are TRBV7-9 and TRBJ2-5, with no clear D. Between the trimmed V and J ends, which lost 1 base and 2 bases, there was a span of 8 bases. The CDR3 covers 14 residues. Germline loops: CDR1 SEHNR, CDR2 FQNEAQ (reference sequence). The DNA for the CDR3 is TGTGCCAGCAGCTTAGGGGCACTTCAAGAGACCCAGTACTTC. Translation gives CASSLGALQETQYF.

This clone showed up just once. CDR3 DNA sequence: TGTGCCAGCAGCCGACAACAGGGGGCGACTCGTAGTGAAAAACTGTTTTTT. Amino acids: CASSRQQGATRSEKLFF. V gene TRBV4-2 combines with J gene TRBJ1-4, with TRBD1 matching over 9 bases. The germline V gene encodes CDR1 LGHNA and CDR2 YNFKEQ. V lost 4 bases, J lost 7 bases, and 13 bases stayed unmatched. The CDR3 has 17 amino acids.

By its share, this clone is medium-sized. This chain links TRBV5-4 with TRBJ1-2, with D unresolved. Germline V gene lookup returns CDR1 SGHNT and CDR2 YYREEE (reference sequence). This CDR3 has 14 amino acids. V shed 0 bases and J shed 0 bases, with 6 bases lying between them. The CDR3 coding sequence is TGTGCCAGCAGCTTGGACACAGCTAACTATGGCTACACCTTC. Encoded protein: CASSLDTANYGYTF.

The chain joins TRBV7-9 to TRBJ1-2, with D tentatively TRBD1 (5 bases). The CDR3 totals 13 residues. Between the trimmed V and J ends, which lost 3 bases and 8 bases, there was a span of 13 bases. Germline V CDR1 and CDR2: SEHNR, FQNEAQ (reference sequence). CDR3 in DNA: TGTGCCAGCAGCTTTTTCCAGGGTGTCGGCTACACCTTC. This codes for CASSFFQGVGYTF.

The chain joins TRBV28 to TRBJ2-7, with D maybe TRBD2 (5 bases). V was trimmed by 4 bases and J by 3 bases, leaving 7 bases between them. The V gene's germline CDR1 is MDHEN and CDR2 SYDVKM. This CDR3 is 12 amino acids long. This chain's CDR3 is CASSSGVYEQYF. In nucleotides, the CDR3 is TGTGCCAGCAGTTCCGGGGTCTACGAGCAGTACTTC. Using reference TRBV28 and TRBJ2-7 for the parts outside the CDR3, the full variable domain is DVKVTQSSRYLVKRTGEKVFLECVQDMDHENMFWYRQDPGLGLRLIYFSYDVKMKEKGDIPEGYSVSREKKERFSLILESASTNQTSMYLCASSSGVYEQYFGPGTRLTVT.

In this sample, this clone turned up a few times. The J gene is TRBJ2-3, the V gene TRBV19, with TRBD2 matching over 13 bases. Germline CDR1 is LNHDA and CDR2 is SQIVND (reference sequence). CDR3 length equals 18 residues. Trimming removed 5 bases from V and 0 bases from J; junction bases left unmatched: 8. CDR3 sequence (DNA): TGTGCCAGTAGTGGGGGGACTAGCGGGACCCCTAGCACAGATACGCAGTATTTT. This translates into CASSGGTSGTPSTDTQYF.

The CDR3 DNA reads TGTGCCAGCAGCTTCAATAGACAGGGCGACAAAAACATTCAGTACTTC. It yields the protein CASSFNRQGDKNIQYF. The V call is TRBV7-9, the J call TRBJ2-4; TRBD1 matches at 7 bases. The germline gives CDR1 SEHNR, CDR2 FQNEAQ (reference sequence). V dropped 3 bases and J dropped 3; count of bases not matched to a gene: 8. The CDR3 is 16 amino acids.

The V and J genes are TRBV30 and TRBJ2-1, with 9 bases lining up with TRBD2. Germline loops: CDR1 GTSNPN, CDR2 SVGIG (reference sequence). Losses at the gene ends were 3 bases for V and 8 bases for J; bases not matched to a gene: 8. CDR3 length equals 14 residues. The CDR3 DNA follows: TGTGCCTGGAGGCAGGGGCTAGCGGGATATGAGCAGTTCTTC. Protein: CAWRQGLAGYEQFF.

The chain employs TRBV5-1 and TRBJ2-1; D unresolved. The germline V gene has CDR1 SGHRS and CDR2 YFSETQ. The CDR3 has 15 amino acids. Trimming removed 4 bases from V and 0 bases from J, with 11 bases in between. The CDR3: CASSVPPSSYNEQFF. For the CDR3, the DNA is TGCGCCAGCAGCGTCCCCCCCAGCTCCTACAATGAGCAGTTCTTC.

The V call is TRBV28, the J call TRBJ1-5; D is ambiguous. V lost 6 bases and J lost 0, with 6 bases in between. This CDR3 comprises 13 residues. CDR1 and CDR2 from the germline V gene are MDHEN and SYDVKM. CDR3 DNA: TGTGCCAGCAGCCCAGTTAGCAATCAGCCCCAGCATTTT. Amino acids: CASSPVSNQPQHF. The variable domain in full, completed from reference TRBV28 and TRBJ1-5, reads DVKVTQSSRYLVKRTGEKVFLECVQDMDHENMFWYRQDPGLGLRLIYFSYDVKMKEKGDIPEGYSVSREKKERFSLILESASTNQTSMYLCASSPVSNQPQHFGDGTRLSIL.

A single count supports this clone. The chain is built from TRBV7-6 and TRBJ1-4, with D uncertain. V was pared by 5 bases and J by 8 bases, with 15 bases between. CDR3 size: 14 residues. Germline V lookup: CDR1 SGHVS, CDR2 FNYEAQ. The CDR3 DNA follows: TGTGCCAGCAGCCATACCGGGGTTTTGGAAAAACTGTTTTTT. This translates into CASSHTGVLEKLFF.

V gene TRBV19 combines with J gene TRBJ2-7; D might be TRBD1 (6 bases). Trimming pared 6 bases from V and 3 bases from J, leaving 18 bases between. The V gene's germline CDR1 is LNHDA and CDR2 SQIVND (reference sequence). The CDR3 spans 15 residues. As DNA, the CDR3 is TGTGCCAGTAGCAAGGACAGCGGTGGAGGCTACGAGCAGTACTTC. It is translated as CASSKDSGGGYEQYF.

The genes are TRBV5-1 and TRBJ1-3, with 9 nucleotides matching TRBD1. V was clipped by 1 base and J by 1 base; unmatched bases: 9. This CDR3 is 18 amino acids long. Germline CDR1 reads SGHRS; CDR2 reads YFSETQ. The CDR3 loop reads CASSLIWTGDISGNTIYF. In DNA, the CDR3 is TGCGCCAGCAGCTTGATCTGGACAGGGGACATATCTGGAAACACCATATATTTT.

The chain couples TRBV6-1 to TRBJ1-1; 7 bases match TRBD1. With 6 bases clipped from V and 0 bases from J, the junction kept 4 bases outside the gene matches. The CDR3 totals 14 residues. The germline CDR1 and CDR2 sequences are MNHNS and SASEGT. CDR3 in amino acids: CASSVGQVNTEAFF. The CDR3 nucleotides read TGTGCCAGCAGCGTAGGACAGGTGAACACTGAAGCTTTCTTT.

The CDR3 protein is CASSRVDGNTIYF. Here the CDR3 DNA reads TGTGCCAGCAGTCGCGTCGATGGAAACACCATATATTTT. This rearrangement joins TRBV5-5 to TRBJ1-3; D gene uncertain. Trimming cost V 5 bases and J 3 bases, with 9 bases left between them. Germline V gives CDR1 SGHKS, CDR2 YYEKEE (reference sequence). The CDR3 length is 13 residues.

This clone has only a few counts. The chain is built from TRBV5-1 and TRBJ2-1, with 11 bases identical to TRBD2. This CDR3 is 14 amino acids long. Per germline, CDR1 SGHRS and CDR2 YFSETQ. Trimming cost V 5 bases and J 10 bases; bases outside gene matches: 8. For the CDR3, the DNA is TGCGCCAGCAGACGACTAGCGGGATACGTAGAGCAGTTCTTC. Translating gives CASRRLAGYVEQFF.